This paragraph covers one T cell receptor beta chain sequence. No antigen is known for it. The data originate from a study of OX40 agonist ivuxolimab in advanced cancers. About the study: Among those enrolled, mean age was about 63 years (range about 23 to 80) and roughly 84% were male. Prior anti-PD-1, anti-PD-L1 or anti-CTLA-4 therapy was allowed; 40% had some.

Using immunoSEQ multiplex PCR, the repertoire was profiled, and TCRdb retains in-frame clones only, with some absent. Seen here are 9,500 to 15,000 clones, over 60% observed once, and the top ten hold about 30%. Study results and caveats: Among the nonresponders, some also had low normalized T-cell clonal expansion.

Germline V CDR1 and CDR2: SNHLY, FYNNEI. This CDR3 has 18 amino acids. V was clipped by 0 bases and J by 0 bases, with 15 bases between them. The specimen was CD4+ or CD8+ T cells sorted from blood, collected in a trial of the OX40 agonist ivuxolimab. The chain employs TRBV2 and TRBJ2-1, with a tentative D call TRBD1 (5 bases). This clonotype was sampled from an adult with an advanced solid tumor such as melanoma, head and neck, liver or kidney cancer. CDR3 residues: CASSEAGVIMSSYNEQFF. CDR3 DNA: TGTGCCAGCAGTGAAGCAGGGGTAATTATGAGCTCCTACAATGAGCAGTTCTTC.